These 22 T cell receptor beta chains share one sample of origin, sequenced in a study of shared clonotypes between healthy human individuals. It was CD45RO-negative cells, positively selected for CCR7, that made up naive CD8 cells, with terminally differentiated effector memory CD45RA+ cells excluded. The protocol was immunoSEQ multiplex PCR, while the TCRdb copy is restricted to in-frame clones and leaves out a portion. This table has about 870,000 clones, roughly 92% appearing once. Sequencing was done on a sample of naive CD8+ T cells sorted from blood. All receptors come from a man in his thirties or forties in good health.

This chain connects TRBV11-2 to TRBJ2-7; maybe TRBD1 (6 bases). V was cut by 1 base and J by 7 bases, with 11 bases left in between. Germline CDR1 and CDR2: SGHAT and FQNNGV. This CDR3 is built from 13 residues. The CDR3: CASSLGGHYEQYF. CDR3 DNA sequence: TGTGCCAGCAGCTTAGGGGGACATTATGAGCAGTACTTC.

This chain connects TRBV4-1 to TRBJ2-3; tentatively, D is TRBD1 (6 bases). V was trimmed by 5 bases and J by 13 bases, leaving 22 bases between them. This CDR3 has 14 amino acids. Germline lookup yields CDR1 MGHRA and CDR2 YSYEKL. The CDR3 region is CASSDHRALIEKYF. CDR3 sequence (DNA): TGCGCCAGCAGCGATCACAGGGCCCTCATCGAAAAGTATTTT.

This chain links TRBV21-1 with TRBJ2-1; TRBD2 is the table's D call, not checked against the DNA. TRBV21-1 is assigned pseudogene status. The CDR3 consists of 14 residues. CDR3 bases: TGTGCCAGCAGCAAAGGGACTAGAGAGAATGAGCAGTTCTTC. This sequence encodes CASSKGTRENEQFF.

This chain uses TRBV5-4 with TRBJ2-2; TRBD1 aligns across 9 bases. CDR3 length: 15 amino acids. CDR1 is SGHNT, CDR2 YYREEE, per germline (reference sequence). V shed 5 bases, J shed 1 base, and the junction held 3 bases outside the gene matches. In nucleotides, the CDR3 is TGTGCCAGCAGACAGGGACAGGGGAACACCGGGGAGCTGTTTTTT. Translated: CASRQGQGNTGELFF.

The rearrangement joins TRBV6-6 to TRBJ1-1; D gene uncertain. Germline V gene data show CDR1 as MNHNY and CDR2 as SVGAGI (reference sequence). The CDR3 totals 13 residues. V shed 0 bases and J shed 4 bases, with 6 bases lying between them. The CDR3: CASSYSKSTEAFF. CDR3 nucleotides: TGTGCCAGCAGTTACTCGAAAAGCACTGAAGCTTTCTTT.

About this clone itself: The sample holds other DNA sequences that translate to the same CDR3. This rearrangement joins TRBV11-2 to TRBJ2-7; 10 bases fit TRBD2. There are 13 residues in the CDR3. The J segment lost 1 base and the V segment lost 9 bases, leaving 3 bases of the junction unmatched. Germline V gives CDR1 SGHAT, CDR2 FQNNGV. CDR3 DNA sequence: TGTGCCAGTTCTAGCGGGAGTTCCTACGAGCAGTACTTC. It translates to CASSSGSSYEQYF.

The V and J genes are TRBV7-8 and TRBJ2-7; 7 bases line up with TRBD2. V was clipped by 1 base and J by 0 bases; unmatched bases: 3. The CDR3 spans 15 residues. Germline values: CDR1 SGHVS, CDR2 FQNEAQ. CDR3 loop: CASSLEPSGSYEQYF. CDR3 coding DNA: TGTGCCAGCAGCTTAGAGCCTAGCGGCTCCTACGAGCAGTACTTC. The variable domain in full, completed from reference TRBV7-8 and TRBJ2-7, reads GAGVSQSPRYKVAKRGQDVALRCDPISGHVSLFWYQQALGQGPEFLTYFQNEAQLDKSGLPSDRFFAERPEGSVSTLKIQRTQQEDSAVYLCASSLEPSGSYEQYFGPGTRLTVT.

The DNA for the CDR3 is TGTGCCAGCAGCTCAAGAGTGGCTAGCGCACCCCACGAGCAGTACTTC. It is translated as CASSSRVASAPHEQYF. This chain joins TRBV11-2 and TRBJ2-7; weak D call: TRBD2 (6 bases). Trimming shortened V by 4 bases and J by 5 bases, and 21 bases separated the two germline ends. CDR3 length equals 16 residues. The V gene's germline CDR1 is SGHAT and CDR2 FQNNGV.

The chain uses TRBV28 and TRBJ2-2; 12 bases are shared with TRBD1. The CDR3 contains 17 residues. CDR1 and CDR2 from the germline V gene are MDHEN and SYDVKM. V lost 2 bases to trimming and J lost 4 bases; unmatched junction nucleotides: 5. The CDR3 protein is CASSLRDRGLGTGELFF. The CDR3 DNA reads TGTGCCAGCAGTTTAAGGGACAGGGGGCTTGGCACCGGGGAGCTGTTTTTT.

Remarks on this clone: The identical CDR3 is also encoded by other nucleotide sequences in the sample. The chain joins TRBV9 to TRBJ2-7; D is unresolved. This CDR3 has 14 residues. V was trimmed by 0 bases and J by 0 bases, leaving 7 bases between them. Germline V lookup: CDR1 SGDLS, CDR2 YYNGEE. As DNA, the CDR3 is TGTGCCAGCAGCGTAGGCGTGAGCTCCTACGAGCAGTACTTC. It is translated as CASSVGVSSYEQYF.

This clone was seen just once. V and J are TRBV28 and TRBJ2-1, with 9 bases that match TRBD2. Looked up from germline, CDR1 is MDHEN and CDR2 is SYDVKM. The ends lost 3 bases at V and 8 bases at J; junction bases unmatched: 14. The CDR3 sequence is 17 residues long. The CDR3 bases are TGTGCCAGCAGTTTCCCGGGGTTGCGGGAGGGCCGTCATGAGCAGTTCTTC. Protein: CASSFPGLREGRHEQFF.

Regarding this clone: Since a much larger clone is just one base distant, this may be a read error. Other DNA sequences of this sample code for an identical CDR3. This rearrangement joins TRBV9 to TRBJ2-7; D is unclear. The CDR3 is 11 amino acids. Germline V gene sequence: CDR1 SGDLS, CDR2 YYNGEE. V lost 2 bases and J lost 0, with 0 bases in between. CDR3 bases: TGTGCCAGCAGCGTCTCCTACGAGCAGTACTTC. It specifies CASSVSYEQYF.

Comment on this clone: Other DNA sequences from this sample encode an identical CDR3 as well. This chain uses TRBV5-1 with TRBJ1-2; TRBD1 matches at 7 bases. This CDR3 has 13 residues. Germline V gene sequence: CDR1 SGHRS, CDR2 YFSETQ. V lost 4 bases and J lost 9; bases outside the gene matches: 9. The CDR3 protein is CASSGTAYDSYTF. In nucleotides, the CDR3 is TGCGCCAGCAGCGGGACAGCCTATGATAGCTACACCTTC.

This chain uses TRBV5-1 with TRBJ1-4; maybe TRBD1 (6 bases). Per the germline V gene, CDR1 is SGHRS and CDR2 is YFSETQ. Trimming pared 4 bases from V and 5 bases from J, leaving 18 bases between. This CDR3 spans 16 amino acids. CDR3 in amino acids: CASSLHWTARNEKLFF. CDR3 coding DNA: TGCGCCAGCAGCCTTCACTGGACAGCTCGAAATGAAAAACTGTTTTTT. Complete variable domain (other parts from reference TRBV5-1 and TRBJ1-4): KAGVTQTPRYLIKTRGQQVTLSCSPISGHRSVSWYQQTPGQGLQFLFEYFSETQRNKGNFPGRFSGRQFSNSRSEMNVSTLELGDSALYLCASSLHWTARNEKLFFGSGTQLSVL.

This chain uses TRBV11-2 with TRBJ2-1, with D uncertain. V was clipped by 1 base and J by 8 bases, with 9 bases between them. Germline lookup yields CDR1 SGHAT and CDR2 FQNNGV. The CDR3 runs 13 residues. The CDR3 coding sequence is TGTGCCAGCAGCTTAGGGGGTTTCTATGAGCAGTTCTTC. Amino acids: CASSLGGFYEQFF.

CDR3 nucleotides: TGTGCCAGCAGTCTGGGACAGGGATCGATAGATACGCAGTATTTT. Translating it yields CASSLGQGSIDTQYF. The chain links TRBV28 to TRBJ2-3, with 9 bases that match TRBD1. Trimming removed 5 bases from V and 5 bases from J; junction bases left unmatched: 8. Looked up from germline, CDR1 is MDHEN and CDR2 is SYDVKM. CDR3 length: 15 residues.

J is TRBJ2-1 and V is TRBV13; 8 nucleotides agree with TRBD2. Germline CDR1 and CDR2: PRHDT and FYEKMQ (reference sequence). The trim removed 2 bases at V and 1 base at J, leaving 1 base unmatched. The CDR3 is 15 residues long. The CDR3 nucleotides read TGTGCCAGCAGCTTAAAGCGGGAGTCCTACAATGAGCAGTTCTTC. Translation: CASSLKRESYNEQFF. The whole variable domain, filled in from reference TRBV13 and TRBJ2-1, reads AAGVIQSPRHLIKEKRETATLKCYPIPRHDTVYWYQQGPGQDPQFLISFYEKMQSDKGSIPDRFSAQQFSDYHSELNMSSLELGDSALYFCASSLKRESYNEQFFGPGTRLTVL.

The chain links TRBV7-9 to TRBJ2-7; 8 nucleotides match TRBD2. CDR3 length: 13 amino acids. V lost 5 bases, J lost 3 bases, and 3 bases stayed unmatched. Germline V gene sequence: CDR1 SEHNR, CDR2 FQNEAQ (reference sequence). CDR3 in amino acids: CASSLTSGYEQYF. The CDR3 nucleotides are TGTGCCAGCAGCCTTACTAGCGGCTACGAGCAGTACTTC.

CDR3 region: CASSGRGLAGVPDTQYF. DNA of the CDR3: TGTGCCAGCAGCGGCAGGGGTCTAGCGGGAGTCCCGGATACGCAGTATTTT. V usage is TRBV7-6 and J usage is TRBJ2-3; the match to TRBD2 covers 10 bases. The CDR3 is made up of 17 amino acids. The V gene end was trimmed by 5 bases and the J gene end by 6 bases; junction bases not matched to a gene: 14. Per germline, CDR1 SGHVS and CDR2 FNYEAQ.

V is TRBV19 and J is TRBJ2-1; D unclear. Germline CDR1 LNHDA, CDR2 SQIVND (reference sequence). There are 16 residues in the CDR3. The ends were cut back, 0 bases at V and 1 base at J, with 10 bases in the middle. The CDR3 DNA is TGTGCCAGTAGTATAGATCCGGTGGGGTCCTACAATGAGCAGTTCTTC. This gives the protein CASSIDPVGSYNEQFF.

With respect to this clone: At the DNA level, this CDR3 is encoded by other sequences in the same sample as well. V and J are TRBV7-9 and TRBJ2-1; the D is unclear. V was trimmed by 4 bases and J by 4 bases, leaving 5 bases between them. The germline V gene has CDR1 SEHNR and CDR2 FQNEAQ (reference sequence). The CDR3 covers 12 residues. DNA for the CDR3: TGTGCCAGCAGCTGGGGTTACAATGAGCAGTTCTTC. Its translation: CASSWGYNEQFF.

The CDR3, as DNA: TGTGCCACCAGCAGAACCCAGACAGGGTTTAACTACGAGCAGTACTTC. Translating it yields CATSRTQTGFNYEQYF. This chain links TRBV15 with TRBJ2-7; TRBD1 matches at 7 bases. Germline trimming cut 2 bases from V and 3 bases from J; bases unmatched to any gene: 10. Germline values: CDR1 LNHNV, CDR2 YYDKDF (reference sequence). The CDR3 totals 16 residues.